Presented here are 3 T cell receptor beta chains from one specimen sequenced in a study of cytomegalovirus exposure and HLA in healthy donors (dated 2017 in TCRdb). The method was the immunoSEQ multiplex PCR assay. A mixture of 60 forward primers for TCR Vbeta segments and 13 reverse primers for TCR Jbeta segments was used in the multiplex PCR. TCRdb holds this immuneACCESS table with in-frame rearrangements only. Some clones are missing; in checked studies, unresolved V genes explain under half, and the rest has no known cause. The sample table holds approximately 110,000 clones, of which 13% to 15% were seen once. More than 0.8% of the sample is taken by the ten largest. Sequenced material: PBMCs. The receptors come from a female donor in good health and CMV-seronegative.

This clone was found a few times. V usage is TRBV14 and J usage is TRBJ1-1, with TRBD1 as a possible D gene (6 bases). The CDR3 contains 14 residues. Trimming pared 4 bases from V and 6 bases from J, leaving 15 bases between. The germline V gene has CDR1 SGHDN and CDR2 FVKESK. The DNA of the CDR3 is TGTGCCAGCAGCCGCACCGGGACAAAGCCTGAAGCTTTCTTT. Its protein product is CASSRTGTKPEAFF.

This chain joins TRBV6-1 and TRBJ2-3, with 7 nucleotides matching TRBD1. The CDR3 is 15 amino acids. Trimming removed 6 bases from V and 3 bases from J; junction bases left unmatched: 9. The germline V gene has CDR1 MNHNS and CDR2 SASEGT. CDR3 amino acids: CASRFTTGRTDTQYF. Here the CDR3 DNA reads TGTGCCAGCAGGTTCACGACAGGGCGTACAGATACGCAGTATTTT.

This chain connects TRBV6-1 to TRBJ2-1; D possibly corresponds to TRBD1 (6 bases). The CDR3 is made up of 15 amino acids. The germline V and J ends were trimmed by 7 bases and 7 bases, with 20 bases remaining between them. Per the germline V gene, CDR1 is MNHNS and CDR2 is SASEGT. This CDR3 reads CASNLRTVGWNEQFF. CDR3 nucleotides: TGTGCCAGCAACTTAAGGACAGTCGGGTGGAATGAGCAGTTCTTC.